Listed below are T cell receptor beta chains from one sample, sequenced in a study of T cell repertoires in cytomegalovirus infection. TCRdb fed the reads into MiXCR, producing one record per CDR3 protein. The sample consists of fewer than 400,000 distinct CDR3 sequences, roughly 20% of them appearing once. Input material: PBMCs. The receptors here all came from a human donor in good health (CMV status not recorded). Some clones in this sample may be carry-over from other donors' samples. Each CDR3 is given with its conserved first and last residue. Each record gives: V gene, J gene, D gene, clone size, CDR3 DNA, CDR3 protein. The D gene is left open where the match is weak. Size values are once, few and many counts, or a class for expanded clones, and some rows have none.

v_call: TRBV10-3; j_call: TRBJ2-5; d_call: TRBD2; clone_size: many; cdr3_nt: TGTGCCATCAGCGGCGGGGGGGCCGGAGAGACCCAGTACTTC; cdr3_aa: CAISGGGAGETQYF
v_call: TRBV20-1; j_call: TRBJ1-5; d_call: NA; clone_size: NA; cdr3_nt: TGCAGTGCTAGTTACAACAGGGTTCAGCCCCAGCATTTT; cdr3_aa: CSASYNRVQPQHF
v_call: TRBV5-4; j_call: TRBJ2-2; d_call: NA; clone_size: few; cdr3_nt: TGTGCCAGCAGCTCAAGGGCCCGAACCGGGGAGCTGTTTTTT; cdr3_aa: CASSSRARTGELFF
v_call: TRBV5-1; j_call: TRBJ1-1; d_call: NA; clone_size: NA; cdr3_nt: TGCGCCAGCAGCAGTTGGACCTCGAACACTGAAGCTTTCTTT; cdr3_aa: CASSSWTSNTEAFF
v_call: TRBV6-2/TRBV6-3; j_call: TRBJ2-1; d_call: TRBD2; clone_size: NA; cdr3_nt: TGTGCCAGCAGTTTAGCGGGGGGGCTTCGCTACAATGAGCAGTTCTTC; cdr3_aa: CASSLAGGLRYNEQFF
v_call: TRBV4-2; j_call: TRBJ1-6; d_call: TRBD1; clone_size: few; cdr3_nt: TGTGCCAGCAGCCCCGGACAGGGGTTTTCACCCCTCCACTTT; cdr3_aa: CASSPGQGFSPLHF
v_call: TRBV19; j_call: TRBJ2-4; d_call: NA; clone_size: NA; cdr3_nt: TGTGCCAGTAGTCCCTCCAGGGGCCCAGCCAAAAACATTCAGTACTTC; cdr3_aa: CASSPSRGPAKNIQYF
v_call: TRBV7-7; j_call: TRBJ1-1; d_call: NA; clone_size: few; cdr3_nt: TGTGCCAGCAGCCAGGACAAGAACACTGAAGCTTTCTTT; cdr3_aa: CASSQDKNTEAFF
v_call: TRBV6-7; j_call: TRBJ2-7; d_call: NA; clone_size: NA; cdr3_nt: TGTGCCAGCACCAGCCCTGGCGGCGAGCAGTACTTC; cdr3_aa: CASTSPGGEQYF
v_call: TRBV7-9; j_call: TRBJ1-4; d_call: NA; clone_size: many; cdr3_nt: TGTGCCAGCAGCTTAGCGGGGGCGCATAATGAAAAACTGTTTTTT; cdr3_aa: CASSLAGAHNEKLFF
v_call: TRBV5-4; j_call: TRBJ2-1; d_call: TRBD2; clone_size: NA; cdr3_nt: TGTGCCAGCAGCTTGACGACTAGCGGGAACCTTGAGCAGTTCTTC; cdr3_aa: CASSLTTSGNLEQFF
v_call: TRBV11-2; j_call: TRBJ2-5; d_call: NA; clone_size: many; cdr3_nt: TGTGCCAGCAGCCCGGGGGACAGAGGGACCCAGTACTTC; cdr3_aa: CASSPGDRGTQYF
v_call: TRBV7-6; j_call: TRBJ2-3; d_call: TRBD2; clone_size: many; cdr3_nt: TGTGCCAGCAGCCCCGGGACTAGGGCTGGAGACACAGATACGCAGTATTTT; cdr3_aa: CASSPGTRAGDTDTQYF
v_call: TRBV7-9; j_call: TRBJ2-1; d_call: TRBD2; clone_size: many; cdr3_nt: TGTGCCAGCAGCCTTAGGACTAGCGGGATCTCCTACAATGAGCAGTTCTTC; cdr3_aa: CASSLRTSGISYNEQFF
v_call: TRBV7-9; j_call: TRBJ2-3; d_call: NA; clone_size: many; cdr3_nt: TGTGCCAGCAGCTTAGGAGCGACAGATACGCAGTATTTT; cdr3_aa: CASSLGATDTQYF
v_call: TRBV7-8; j_call: TRBJ2-7; d_call: NA; clone_size: many; cdr3_nt: TGTGCCAGCAGCTTAGCAGGGGCGACTAGAAACGAGCAGTACTTC; cdr3_aa: CASSLAGATRNEQYF
v_call: TRBV6-1; j_call: TRBJ1-4; d_call: NA; clone_size: many; cdr3_nt: TGTGCCAGCATTCAGGGGAGCAGTGAAAAACTGTTTTTT; cdr3_aa: CASIQGSSEKLFF
v_call: TRBV7-9; j_call: TRBJ2-3; d_call: NA; clone_size: few; cdr3_nt: TGTGCCAGCATGAGTTCAGATACGCAGTATTTT; cdr3_aa: CASMSSDTQYF
v_call: TRBV28; j_call: TRBJ2-3; d_call: NA; clone_size: NA; cdr3_nt: TGTGCCATCTCATACACAGGGATCCGCGATACGCAGTATTTT; cdr3_aa: CAISYTGIRDTQYF
v_call: TRBV6-2/TRBV6-3; j_call: TRBJ2-5; d_call: TRBD1; clone_size: few; cdr3_nt: TGTGCCAGCAGTTACGGTACGGGACAGCCCCAAGAGACCCAGTACTTC; cdr3_aa: CASSYGTGQPQETQYF
v_call: TRBV7-9; j_call: TRBJ2-2; d_call: NA; clone_size: NA; cdr3_nt: TGTGCCAGCAGCTTAGAAGTTCCGGAGCTGTTTTTT; cdr3_aa: CASSLEVPELFF
v_call: TRBV19; j_call: TRBJ2-1; d_call: TRBD2; clone_size: NA; cdr3_nt: TGTGCCAGTAGTATAGTTCCTAGCGGGTTGACTGAGCAGTTCTTC; cdr3_aa: CASSIVPSGLTEQFF
v_call: TRBV2; j_call: TRBJ2-2; d_call: TRBD1; clone_size: NA; cdr3_nt: TGTGCCAGCAGTTGGGACAGGGTCGACACCGGGGAGCTGTTTTTT; cdr3_aa: CASSWDRVDTGELFF
v_call: TRBV18; j_call: TRBJ2-3; d_call: NA; clone_size: few; cdr3_nt: TGTGCCAGCTCACCAAGCGAGCCTAGCAGCACAGATACGCAGTATTTT; cdr3_aa: CASSPSEPSSTDTQYF
v_call: TRBV10-3; j_call: TRBJ1-3; d_call: NA; clone_size: many; cdr3_nt: TGTGCCTCGCACAGGGAGACTGGAAACACCATATATTTT; cdr3_aa: CASHRETGNTIYF
v_call: TRBV7-9; j_call: TRBJ1-5; d_call: NA; clone_size: NA; cdr3_nt: TGTGCCAGCAGCTTATTGGGAAGAGGGCTCTGTCAGCCCCAGCATTTT; cdr3_aa: CASSLLGRGLCQPQHF
v_call: TRBV7-9; j_call: TRBJ2-7; d_call: NA; clone_size: NA; cdr3_nt: TGTGCCAGCAGCACCTCGTCGGACGAGCAGTACTTC; cdr3_aa: CASSTSSDEQYF
v_call: TRBV7-2; j_call: TRBJ2-3; d_call: NA; clone_size: many; cdr3_nt: TGTGCCAGCAGCTTAGGAACGGCCACAGATACGCAGTATTTT; cdr3_aa: CASSLGTATDTQYF
v_call: TRBV7-2; j_call: TRBJ2-2; d_call: TRBD2; clone_size: many; cdr3_nt: TGTGCCAGCAGCCCCATAGCGGGAGTGGCCGGGGAGCTGTTTTTT; cdr3_aa: CASSPIAGVAGELFF
v_call: TRBV7-9; j_call: TRBJ1-1; d_call: NA; clone_size: NA; cdr3_nt: TGTGCCAGCAGCTTAGTTCGGGGGGACACTGAAGCTTTCTTT; cdr3_aa: CASSLVRGDTEAFF
v_call: TRBV7-2; j_call: TRBJ2-7; d_call: TRBD2; clone_size: few; cdr3_nt: TGTGCCAGCAGCGGGATGGGGAGCGGGATATACGAGCAGTACTTC; cdr3_aa: CASSGMGSGIYEQYF
v_call: TRBV3-1; j_call: TRBJ1-1; d_call: NA; clone_size: once; cdr3_nt: TGTGCCAGCAGCCGAACCTCTCGGGACACTGAAGCTTTCTTT; cdr3_aa: CASSRTSRDTEAFF
v_call: TRBV28; j_call: TRBJ2-7; d_call: NA; clone_size: NA; cdr3_nt: TGTGCCAGCAGTTTACTATACTACGAGCAGTACTTC; cdr3_aa: CASSLLYYEQYF
v_call: TRBV6-6; j_call: TRBJ2-3; d_call: TRBD2; clone_size: NA; cdr3_nt: TGTGCCAGCAGTAACCTAGCGGGGGGGAGGTCAGATACGCAGTATTTT; cdr3_aa: CASSNLAGGRSDTQYF
v_call: TRBV6-5; j_call: TRBJ1-1; d_call: NA; clone_size: many; cdr3_nt: TGTGCCAGCAGTTACTCGGTGGTGAACACTGAAGCTTTCTTT; cdr3_aa: CASSYSVVNTEAFF
v_call: TRBV7-2; j_call: TRBJ2-3; d_call: NA; clone_size: many; cdr3_nt: TGTGCCAGCACTCCAGGGGCTGCAGATACGCAGTATTTT; cdr3_aa: CASTPGAADTQYF
v_call: TRBV6-6; j_call: TRBJ2-5; d_call: NA; clone_size: NA; cdr3_nt: TGTGCCAGCGCCGCCAACGCGTACCAAGAGACCCAGTACTTC; cdr3_aa: CASAANAYQETQYF
v_call: TRBV29-1; j_call: TRBJ1-1; d_call: NA; clone_size: few; cdr3_nt: TGCAGCGTTGAGGGTAAGAACACTGAAGCTTTCTTT; cdr3_aa: CSVEGKNTEAFF
v_call: TRBV7-2; j_call: TRBJ1-5; d_call: NA; clone_size: NA; cdr3_nt: TGTGCCAGCAGTTCTCGAGATTTGGGGAATCAGCCCCAGCATTTT; cdr3_aa: CASSSRDLGNQPQHF
v_call: TRBV25-1; j_call: TRBJ2-7; d_call: TRBD1; clone_size: NA; cdr3_nt: TGTGCCAGCAGTGGAGCCCTGGGACAGGGGTCAACCTACGAGCAGTACTTC; cdr3_aa: CASSGALGQGSTYEQYF
v_call: TRBV29-1; j_call: TRBJ2-3; d_call: NA; clone_size: many; cdr3_nt: TGCAGCGTTGGTGGTAGCACAGATACGCAGTATTTT; cdr3_aa: CSVGGSTDTQYF